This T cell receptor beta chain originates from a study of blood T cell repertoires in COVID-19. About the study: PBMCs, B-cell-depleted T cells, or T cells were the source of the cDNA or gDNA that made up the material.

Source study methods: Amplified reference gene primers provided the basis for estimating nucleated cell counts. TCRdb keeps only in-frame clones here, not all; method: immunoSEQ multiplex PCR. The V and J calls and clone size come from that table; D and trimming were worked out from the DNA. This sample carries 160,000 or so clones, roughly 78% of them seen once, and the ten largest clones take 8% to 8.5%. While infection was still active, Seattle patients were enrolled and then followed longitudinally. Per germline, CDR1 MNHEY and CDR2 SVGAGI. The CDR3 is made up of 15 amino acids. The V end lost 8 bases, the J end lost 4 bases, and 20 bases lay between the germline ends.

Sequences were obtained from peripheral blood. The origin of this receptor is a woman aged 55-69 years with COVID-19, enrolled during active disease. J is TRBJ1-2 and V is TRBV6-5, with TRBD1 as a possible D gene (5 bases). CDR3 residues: CASYGGSGLGYGYTF. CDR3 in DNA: TGTGCCAGCTATGGGGGGTCTGGTTTGGGCTATGGCTACACCTTC.